The sequence of this TCR beta chain was determined in a study of OX40 agonist ivuxolimab in advanced cancers. Findings of the study overall: Among the lowest levels of clonal expansion were found in partial responders at 0.1-3.0 mg/kg. Clonal expansion was seen in CD4+ and CD8+ blood T cells by week 6 at 0.1 to 3.0 mg/kg.

For this clone: What it binds is not known.

Clones were read by immunoSEQ multiplex PCR, and TCRdb kept only the in-frame ones, dropping some. The sample has some 96,000 clones, around 90% seen once. This CDR3 contains 14 residues. V lost 3 bases to trimming and J lost 1 base, with 9 bases between them. Germline V gene sequence: CDR1 SGHTA, CDR2 FQGNSA. V is TRBV7-2 and J is TRBJ1-2, with D maybe TRBD1 (5 bases). The sequencing used CD4+ or CD8+ T cells sorted from blood, collected in a trial of the OX40 agonist ivuxolimab. The sequence derives from an adult with an advanced solid tumor such as melanoma, head and neck, liver or kidney cancer. CDR3: CASSFARDNYGYTF. The CDR3 DNA sequence: TGTGCCAGCAGCTTTGCCAGGGATAACTATGGCTACACCTTC.